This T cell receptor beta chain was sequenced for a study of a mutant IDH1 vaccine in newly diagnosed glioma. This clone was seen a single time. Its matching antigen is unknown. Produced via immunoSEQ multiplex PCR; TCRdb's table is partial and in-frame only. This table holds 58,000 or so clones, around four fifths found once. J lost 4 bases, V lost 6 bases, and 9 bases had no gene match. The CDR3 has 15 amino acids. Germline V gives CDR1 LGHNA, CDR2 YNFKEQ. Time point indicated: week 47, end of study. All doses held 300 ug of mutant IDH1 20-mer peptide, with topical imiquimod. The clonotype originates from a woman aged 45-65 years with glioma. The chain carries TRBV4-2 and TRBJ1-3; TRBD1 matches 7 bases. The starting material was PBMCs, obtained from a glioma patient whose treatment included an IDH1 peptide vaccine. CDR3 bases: TGTGCCAGCAGACAAACAGGGGCGAGGGGAAACACCATATATTTT. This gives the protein CASRQTGARGNTIYF.